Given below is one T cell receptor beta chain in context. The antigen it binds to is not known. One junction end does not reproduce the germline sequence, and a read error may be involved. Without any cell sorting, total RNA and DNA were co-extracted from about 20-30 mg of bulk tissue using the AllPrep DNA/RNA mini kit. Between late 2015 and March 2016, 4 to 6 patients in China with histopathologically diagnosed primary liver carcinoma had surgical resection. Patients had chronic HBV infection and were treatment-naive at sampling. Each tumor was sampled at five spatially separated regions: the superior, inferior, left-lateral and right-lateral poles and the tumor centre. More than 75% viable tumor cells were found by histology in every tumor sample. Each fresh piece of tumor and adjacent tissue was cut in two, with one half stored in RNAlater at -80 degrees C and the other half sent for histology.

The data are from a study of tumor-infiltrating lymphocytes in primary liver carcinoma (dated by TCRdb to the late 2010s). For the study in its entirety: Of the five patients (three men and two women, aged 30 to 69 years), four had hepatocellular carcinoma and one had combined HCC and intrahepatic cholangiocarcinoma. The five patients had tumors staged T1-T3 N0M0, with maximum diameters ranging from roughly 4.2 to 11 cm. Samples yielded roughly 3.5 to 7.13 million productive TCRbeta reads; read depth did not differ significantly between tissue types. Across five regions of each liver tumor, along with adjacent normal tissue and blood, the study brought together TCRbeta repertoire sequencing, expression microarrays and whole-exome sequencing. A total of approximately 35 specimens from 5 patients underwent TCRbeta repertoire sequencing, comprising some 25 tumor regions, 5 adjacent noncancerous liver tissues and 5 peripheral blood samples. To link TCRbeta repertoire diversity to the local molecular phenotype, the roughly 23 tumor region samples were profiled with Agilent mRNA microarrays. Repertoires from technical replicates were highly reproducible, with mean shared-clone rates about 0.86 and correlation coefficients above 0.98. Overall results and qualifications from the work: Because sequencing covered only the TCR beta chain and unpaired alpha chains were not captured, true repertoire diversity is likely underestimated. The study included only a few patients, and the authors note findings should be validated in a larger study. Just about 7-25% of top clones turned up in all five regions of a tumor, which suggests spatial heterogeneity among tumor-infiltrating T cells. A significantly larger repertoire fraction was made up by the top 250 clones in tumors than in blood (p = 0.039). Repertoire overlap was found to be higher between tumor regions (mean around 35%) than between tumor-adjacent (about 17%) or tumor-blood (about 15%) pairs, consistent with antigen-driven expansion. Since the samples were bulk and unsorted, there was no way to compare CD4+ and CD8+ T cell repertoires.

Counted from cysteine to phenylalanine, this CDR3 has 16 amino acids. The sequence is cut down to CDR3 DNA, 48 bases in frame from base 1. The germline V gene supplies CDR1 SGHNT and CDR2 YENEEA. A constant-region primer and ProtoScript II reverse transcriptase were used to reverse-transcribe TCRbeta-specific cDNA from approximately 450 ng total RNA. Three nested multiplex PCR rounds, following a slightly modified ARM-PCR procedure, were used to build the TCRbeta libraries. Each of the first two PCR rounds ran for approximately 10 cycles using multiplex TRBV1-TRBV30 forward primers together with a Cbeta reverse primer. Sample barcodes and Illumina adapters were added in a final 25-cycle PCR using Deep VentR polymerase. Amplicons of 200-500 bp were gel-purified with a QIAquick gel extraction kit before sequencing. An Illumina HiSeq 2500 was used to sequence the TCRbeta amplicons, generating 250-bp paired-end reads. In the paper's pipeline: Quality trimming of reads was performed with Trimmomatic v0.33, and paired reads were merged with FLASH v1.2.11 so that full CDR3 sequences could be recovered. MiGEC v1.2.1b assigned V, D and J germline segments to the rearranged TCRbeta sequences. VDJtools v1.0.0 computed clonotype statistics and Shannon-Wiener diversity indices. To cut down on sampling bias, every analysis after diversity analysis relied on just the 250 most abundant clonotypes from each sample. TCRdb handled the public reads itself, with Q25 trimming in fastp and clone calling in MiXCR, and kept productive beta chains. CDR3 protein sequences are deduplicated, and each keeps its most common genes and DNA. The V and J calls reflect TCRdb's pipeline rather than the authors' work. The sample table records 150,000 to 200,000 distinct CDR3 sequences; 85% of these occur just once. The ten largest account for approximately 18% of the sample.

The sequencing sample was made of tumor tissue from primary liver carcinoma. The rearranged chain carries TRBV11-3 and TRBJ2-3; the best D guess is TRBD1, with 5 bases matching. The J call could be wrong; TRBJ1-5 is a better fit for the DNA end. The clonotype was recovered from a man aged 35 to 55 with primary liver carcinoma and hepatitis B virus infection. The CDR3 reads CANSGSPARGVDTQHF. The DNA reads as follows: TGTGCCAACAGCGGCAGCCCGGCGCGAGGGGTGGATACGCAGCATTTT.